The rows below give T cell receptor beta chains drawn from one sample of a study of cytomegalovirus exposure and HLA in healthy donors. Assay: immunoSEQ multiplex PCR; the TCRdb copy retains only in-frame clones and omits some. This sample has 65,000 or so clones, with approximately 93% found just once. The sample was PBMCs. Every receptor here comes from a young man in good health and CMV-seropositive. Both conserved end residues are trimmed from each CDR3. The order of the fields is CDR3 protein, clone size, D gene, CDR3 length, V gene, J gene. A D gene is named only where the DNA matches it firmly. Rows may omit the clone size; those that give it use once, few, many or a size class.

CDR3 protein: ASRMTSGRSYEQY; clone size: NA; D gene: TRBD2; CDR3 length: 13; V gene: TRBV28; J gene: TRBJ2-7
CDR3 protein: ASRGLAGEQY; clone size: NA; D gene: TRBD2; CDR3 length: 10; V gene: TRBV28; J gene: TRBJ2-7
CDR3 protein: ASSFGRVYEQY; clone size: NA; D gene: NA; CDR3 length: 11; V gene: TRBV6-6; J gene: TRBJ2-7
CDR3 protein: AITEDTEDTQY; clone size: NA; D gene: NA; CDR3 length: 11; V gene: TRBV10-3; J gene: TRBJ2-3
CDR3 protein: ASSSQGVDQPQH; clone size: NA; D gene: TRBD1; CDR3 length: 12; V gene: TRBV7-9; J gene: TRBJ1-5
CDR3 protein: ASRQTETNEKLF; clone size: NA; D gene: NA; CDR3 length: 12; V gene: TRBV4-2; J gene: TRBJ1-4
CDR3 protein: SGGRTEAF; clone size: NA; D gene: NA; CDR3 length: 8; V gene: TRBV29-1; J gene: TRBJ1-1
CDR3 protein: ASRGTGFGGELF; clone size: once; D gene: TRBD1; CDR3 length: 12; V gene: TRBV7-9; J gene: TRBJ2-2
CDR3 protein: ASSLAEGRFPSTDTQY; clone size: once; D gene: NA; CDR3 length: 16; V gene: TRBV28; J gene: TRBJ2-3
CDR3 protein: ASSQHPRRSNTGELF; clone size: NA; D gene: NA; CDR3 length: 15; V gene: TRBV4-2; J gene: TRBJ2-2
CDR3 protein: ASRSTSGGAHEQF; clone size: NA; D gene: TRBD2; CDR3 length: 13; V gene: TRBV19; J gene: TRBJ2-1
CDR3 protein: AISESRREGLNEQF; clone size: NA; D gene: TRBD2; CDR3 length: 14; V gene: TRBV10-3; J gene: TRBJ2-1
CDR3 protein: SVEGSGGYGSYEQY; clone size: NA; D gene: TRBD2; CDR3 length: 14; V gene: TRBV29-1; J gene: TRBJ2-7
CDR3 protein: ASSWGQGSETQY; clone size: NA; D gene: TRBD1; CDR3 length: 12; V gene: TRBV18; J gene: TRBJ2-5
CDR3 protein: ASSRDLGGGSYEQY; clone size: NA; D gene: TRBD2; CDR3 length: 14; V gene: TRBV11-2; J gene: TRBJ2-7
CDR3 protein: ASRSTVRRARGKTQY; clone size: once; D gene: NA; CDR3 length: 15; V gene: TRBV27; J gene: TRBJ2-5
CDR3 protein: ASSLGGGGTEAF; clone size: NA; D gene: NA; CDR3 length: 12; V gene: TRBV5-4; J gene: TRBJ1-1
CDR3 protein: ASSLFLLTNTEAF; clone size: once; D gene: NA; CDR3 length: 13; V gene: TRBV7-9; J gene: TRBJ1-1
CDR3 protein: ASSLEYGSSYNEQF; clone size: NA; D gene: NA; CDR3 length: 14; V gene: TRBV11-3; J gene: TRBJ2-1
CDR3 protein: ASSERYEQY; clone size: NA; D gene: NA; CDR3 length: 9; V gene: TRBV6-1; J gene: TRBJ2-7
CDR3 protein: ASKDSGRGETQY; clone size: NA; D gene: TRBD2; CDR3 length: 12; V gene: TRBV5-4; J gene: TRBJ2-5
CDR3 protein: ATTETPRDEQF; clone size: NA; D gene: NA; CDR3 length: 11; V gene: TRBV10-3; J gene: TRBJ2-1
CDR3 protein: ASSLGRTGHSGANVLT; clone size: NA; D gene: TRBD1; CDR3 length: 16; V gene: TRBV11-2; J gene: TRBJ2-6
CDR3 protein: ASSLPGTEYMNTEAF; clone size: NA; D gene: TRBD1; CDR3 length: 15; V gene: TRBV28; J gene: TRBJ1-1
CDR3 protein: ASSPRGDGSYEQY; clone size: NA; D gene: TRBD2; CDR3 length: 13; V gene: TRBV11-1; J gene: TRBJ2-7
CDR3 protein: ASSRDRVRGNYEQY; clone size: NA; D gene: TRBD1; CDR3 length: 14; V gene: TRBV14; J gene: TRBJ2-7
CDR3 protein: AIGTGDSYEQY; clone size: NA; D gene: TRBD1; CDR3 length: 11; V gene: TRBV10-3; J gene: TRBJ2-7
CDR3 protein: ASSSGGPETQY; clone size: NA; D gene: NA; CDR3 length: 11; V gene: TRBV6-5; J gene: TRBJ2-5
CDR3 protein: ASSMLPRTGTSGTLAKNIQY; clone size: NA; D gene: TRBD2; CDR3 length: 20; V gene: TRBV5-1; J gene: TRBJ2-4
CDR3 protein: ASSYSTGWTEAF; clone size: NA; D gene: NA; CDR3 length: 12; V gene: TRBV6-6; J gene: TRBJ1-1
CDR3 protein: ASSSPGGQGYEQY; clone size: once; D gene: TRBD1; CDR3 length: 13; V gene: TRBV28; J gene: TRBJ2-7
CDR3 protein: ASSFGRLFNEQF; clone size: NA; D gene: NA; CDR3 length: 12; V gene: TRBV5-6; J gene: TRBJ2-1
CDR3 protein: ASSELDSGANVLT; clone size: NA; D gene: NA; CDR3 length: 13; V gene: TRBV25-1; J gene: TRBJ2-6
CDR3 protein: ASSKGRGNSLTDTQY; clone size: NA; D gene: NA; CDR3 length: 15; V gene: TRBV21-1; J gene: TRBJ2-3